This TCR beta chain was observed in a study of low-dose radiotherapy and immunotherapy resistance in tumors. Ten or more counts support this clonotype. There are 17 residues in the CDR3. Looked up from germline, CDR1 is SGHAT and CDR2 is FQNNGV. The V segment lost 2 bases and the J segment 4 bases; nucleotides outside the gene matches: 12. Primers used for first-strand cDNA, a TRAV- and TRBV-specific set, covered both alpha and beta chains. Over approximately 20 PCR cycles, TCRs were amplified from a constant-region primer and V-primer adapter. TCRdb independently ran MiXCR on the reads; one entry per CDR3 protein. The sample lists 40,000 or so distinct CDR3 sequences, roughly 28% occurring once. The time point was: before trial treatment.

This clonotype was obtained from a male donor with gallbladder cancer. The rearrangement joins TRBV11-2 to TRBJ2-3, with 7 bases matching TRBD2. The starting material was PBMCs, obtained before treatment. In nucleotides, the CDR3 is TGTGCCAGCAGCTTAACCCCTGCGGGAGTGGTATCAGATACGCAGTATTTT. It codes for CASSLTPAGVVSDTQYF.